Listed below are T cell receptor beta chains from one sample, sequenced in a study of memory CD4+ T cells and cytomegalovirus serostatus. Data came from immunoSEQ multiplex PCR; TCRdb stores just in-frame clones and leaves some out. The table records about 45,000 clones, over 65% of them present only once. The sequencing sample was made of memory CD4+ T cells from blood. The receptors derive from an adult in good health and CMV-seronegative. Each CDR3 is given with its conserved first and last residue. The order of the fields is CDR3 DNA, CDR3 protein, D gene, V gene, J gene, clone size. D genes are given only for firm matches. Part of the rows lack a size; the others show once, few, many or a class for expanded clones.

DNA: TGTGCCAGCTACTCCCCCACAGGTCTCGAAGCTTTCTTT
CDR3: CASYSPTGLEAFF
D: .
V: TRBV25-1
J: TRBJ1-1
size: .

DNA: TGTGCCAGCTCACCACCTGGGCAGACTGAAGCTTTCTTT
CDR3: CASSPPGQTEAFF
D: .
V: TRBV18
J: TRBJ1-1
size: .

DNA: TGTGCCAGCAGTCCTGTGGGTATGGGATTTAGTTCACCCCTCCACTTT
CDR3: CASSPVGMGFSSPLHF
D: .
V: TRBV28
J: TRBJ1-6
size: .

DNA: TGTGCCAGCGGAAGGGGGAATGAGCAGTTCTTC
CDR3: CASGRGNEQFF
D: .
V: TRBV2
J: TRBJ2-1
size: .

DNA: TGTGCCAGCTCACCACCGTCCCGTTCGGAGACCCAGTACTTC
CDR3: CASSPPSRSETQYF
D: .
V: TRBV18
J: TRBJ2-5
size: .

DNA: TGTGCCAGCAGCTCGCCGGGACAGGGTATTGATACGCAGTATTTT
CDR3: CASSSPGQGIDTQYF
D: TRBD1
V: TRBV11-1
J: TRBJ2-3
size: .

DNA: TGTGCCATCAGTGGGCAGGGGGGGGCCGACTATGAGCAGTTCTTC
CDR3: CAISGQGGADYEQFF
D: .
V: TRBV10-3
J: TRBJ2-1
size: once

DNA: TGTGCCAGCACGCTACTAGGAGGTGGGCAAGAGACCCAGCACTTC
CDR3: CASTLLGGGQETQHF
D: .
V: TRBV2
J: TRBJ2-5
size: .

DNA: TGTGCCAGCAGCCCGTCGCCGGGCCCGGCGGGGGAGCAGTACTTC
CDR3: CASSPSPGPAGEQYF
D: .
V: TRBV11-3
J: TRBJ2-7
size: once

DNA: TGTGCCAGCAGCTCCAGAGGACTAGCGGGGGGGACATACAATGAGCAGTTCTTC
CDR3: CASSSRGLAGGTYNEQFF
D: TRBD2
V: TRBV7-2
J: TRBJ2-1
size: .

DNA: TGTGCCATTTCTTGGACAGCGAACACTGAAGCTTTCTTT
CDR3: CAISWTANTEAFF
D: .
V: TRBV10-3
J: TRBJ1-1
size: few

DNA: TGTGCCAGCAGCGAGCCGAACGCAGATACGCAGTATTTT
CDR3: CASSEPNADTQYF
D: .
V: TRBV9
J: TRBJ2-3
size: .

DNA: TGTGCCAGCAGTCGGGCGGGGCTACTCTACAATGAGCAGTTCTTC
CDR3: CASSRAGLLYNEQFF
D: .
V: TRBV28
J: TRBJ2-1
size: once

DNA: TGTGCCAGTAGTTGGCGGACTAGCGGGGGGGACAATGAGCAGTTCTTC
CDR3: CASSWRTSGGDNEQFF
D: TRBD2
V: TRBV19
J: TRBJ2-1
size: .

DNA: TGTGCCAGCAGCATTCGACAGGGGGCCGGGGAGCTGTTTTTT
CDR3: CASSIRQGAGELFF
D: TRBD1
V: TRBV9
J: TRBJ2-2
size: .

DNA: TGTGCCAGCAGCCAAGGAATCACAGCTACCCGGGGCACTGAAGCTTTCTTT
CDR3: CASSQGITATRGTEAFF
D: .
V: TRBV14
J: TRBJ1-1
size: .

DNA: TGTGCCAGCAGCATAGGAGGGGACCCGGCGAAATACGAGCAGTACTTC
CDR3: CASSIGGDPAKYEQYF
D: .
V: TRBV7-2
J: TRBJ2-7
size: .

DNA: TGCGCCAGCAGCTTGGAGCCCAGCCGTCTGAGCTCCTACGAGCAGTACTTC
CDR3: CASSLEPSRLSSYEQYF
D: .
V: TRBV5-1
J: TRBJ2-7
size: .

DNA: TGTGCCGGGGGACAGCCAACTAATGAAAAACTGTTTTTT
CDR3: CAGGQPTNEKLFF
D: TRBD1
V: TRBV30
J: TRBJ1-4
size: .

DNA: TGTGCCATTGGGACAGGGACAGATACGCAGTATTTT
CDR3: CAIGTGTDTQYF
D: TRBD1
V: TRBV10-3
J: TRBJ2-3
size: .

DNA: TGTGCCAGCAGCCTACTACAGGGTGGCGAGCAGTACTTC
CDR3: CASSLLQGGEQYF
D: .
V: TRBV11-1
J: TRBJ2-7
size: .

DNA: TGTGCCAGTAGTAAAGGGGGGGGCCCGGGCACCGGGGAGCTGTTTTTT
CDR3: CASSKGGGPGTGELFF
D: .
V: TRBV19
J: TRBJ2-2
size: .

DNA: TGTGCCAGCAGCTTAGGGAACAGGGGGCTTGACTATGGCTACACCTTC
CDR3: CASSLGNRGLDYGYTF
D: TRBD1
V: TRBV7-8
J: TRBJ1-2
size: .

DNA: TGTGCCAGCAGCCAGGCCAGGGAATCCCGAGAAAAACTGTTTTTT
CDR3: CASSQARESREKLFF
D: .
V: TRBV16
J: TRBJ1-4
size: .

DNA: TGTGCCAGCAGTCGAGGACAGGTAATTTATGAGCAGTACTTC
CDR3: CASSRGQVIYEQYF
D: TRBD1
V: TRBV27
J: TRBJ2-7
size: .

DNA: TGCAGCGCAGGGATGGATACTGAAGCTTTCTTT
CDR3: CSAGMDTEAFF
D: .
V: TRBV29-1
J: TRBJ1-1
size: .

DNA: TGTGCCAGCGTGACAGGGGCCATCCTCGCCGGGGGAGGGACCCAGTACTTC
CDR3: CASVTGAILAGGGTQYF
D: TRBD1
V: TRBV7-8
J: TRBJ2-5
size: .

DNA: TGTGCCAGCAGCGTTGGTCGGTTGGTAGAGACCCAGTACTTC
CDR3: CASSVGRLVETQYF
D: .
V: TRBV9
J: TRBJ2-5
size: .

DNA: TGCGCCAGCAGCCCAGAAGGGACAGGGATCGGCTACACCTTC
CDR3: CASSPEGTGIGYTF
D: TRBD1
V: TRBV4-1
J: TRBJ1-2
size: .

DNA: TGTGCCAGCAGTAAATACCACAGGGGGCGCGGAGACGAAAAACTGTTTTTT
CDR3: CASSKYHRGRGDEKLFF
D: TRBD1
V: TRBV28
J: TRBJ1-4
size: .

DNA: TGTGCCAGCAGCGGTGACGGGCTTTTCTATGGCTACACCTTC
CDR3: CASSGDGLFYGYTF
D: .
V: TRBV5-6
J: TRBJ1-2
size: .

DNA: TGTGCCAGCTCACCAGAGAAGGCGGGAAACACCATATATTTT
CDR3: CASSPEKAGNTIYF
D: .
V: TRBV18
J: TRBJ1-3
size: once

DNA: TGTGCCAGCAGCGCCGTTGGGGGGGAGACCCAGTACTTC
CDR3: CASSAVGGETQYF
D: .
V: TRBV7-9
J: TRBJ2-5
size: .

DNA: TGTGCCAGCGCCGCAGGGGAGGGGAGGGCTAACTATGGCTACACCTTC
CDR3: CASAAGEGRANYGYTF
D: .
V: TRBV7-8
J: TRBJ1-2
size: once

DNA: TGTGCCAGCAGTTTGGGTGGGAACACTGAAGCTTTCTTT
CDR3: CASSLGGNTEAFF
D: .
V: TRBV28
J: TRBJ1-1
size: medium-sized

DNA: TGTGCCAGCAGACGACCCAAAGAGACCCAGTACTTC
CDR3: CASRRPKETQYF
D: .
V: TRBV28
J: TRBJ2-5
size: .

DNA: TGTGCCAGCAGCCAGGGGGGAATCAATCAGCCCCAGCATTTT
CDR3: CASSQGGINQPQHF
D: TRBD1
V: TRBV7-2
J: TRBJ1-5
size: .

DNA: TGTGCCAGCAGCCAAGTGACGGGGGGCGATTCACCCCTCCACTTT
CDR3: CASSQVTGGDSPLHF
D: .
V: TRBV11-2
J: TRBJ1-6
size: .

DNA: TGTGCCAGCAGTGAGTCGTTGGGGTCTATCTATGGCTACACCTTC
CDR3: CASSESLGSIYGYTF
D: .
V: TRBV2
J: TRBJ1-2
size: once

DNA: TGTGCCAGCAGTGACCCCAAGGGGGCCGATGAGCAGTTCTTC
CDR3: CASSDPKGADEQFF
D: TRBD1
V: TRBV25-1
J: TRBJ2-1
size: .

DNA: TGCGCCAGCAGGTGGGGGCCCCAGTGGGAGCAGTTCTTC
CDR3: CASRWGPQWEQFF
D: .
V: TRBV5-1
J: TRBJ2-1
size: .